This T cell receptor (beta chain) was obtained from a study of T cell responses to AZD1222 COVID-19 vaccine. Regarding the study as a whole: Within unmutated variant regions lay the reported targets of nearly half of spike-specific TCRs. Vaccine-associated CD4 TCRs spanned spike, dominant at 160-218 and 743-854. Baseline seropositivity occurred in only a handful of AZD1222 recipients.

To note about this clone: Its matching antigen is unknown.

The V gene end was trimmed by 7 bases and the J gene end by 3 bases; junction bases not matched to a gene: 4. CDR1 SNHLY and CDR2 FYNNEI come from the germline V gene. The CDR3 extends over 15 amino acids. Profiled with immunoSEQ multiplex PCR; TCRdb holds only in-frame clones, not every one. The sample lists 120,000 to 150,000 clones, over 75% seen once, with more than 1.2% in the top ten. The chain recombines TRBV2 with TRBJ2-1; 12 bases fit TRBD2. The receptor was isolated from an adult in good health. The sequencing here drew on peripheral blood, taken on day 0 of AZD1222 vaccination. In DNA, the CDR3 is TGTGCCAGCATTAAGGGACTAGCGGGCTACAATGAGCAGTTCTTC. This codes for CASIKGLAGYNEQFF.